The 8 T cell receptor beta chains reported below all come from one sample, sequenced in a study of cytomegalovirus exposure and HLA in healthy donors (dated by TCRdb to the late 2010s). Receptor amplification or capture employed the immunoSEQ multiplex PCR assay. A mixture of 60 forward primers for TCR Vbeta segments and 13 reverse primers for TCR Jbeta segments was used in the multiplex PCR. Drawn from immuneACCESS, this table holds only the in-frame rearrangements with V and J called that TCRdb kept. Clones are partly lost; checked studies trace under half to an unresolved V gene and leave the rest unexplained. For this sample there are about 130,000 clones; roughly 78% appear just once. The ten most abundant clones make up around 3% of the sample. The sequencing input was PBMCs. The receptors stem from a male donor in good health and CMV-seronegative.

The table lists this clone with a few counts. The rearrangement links TRBV9 to TRBJ1-2; a possible D gene is TRBD1 (5 bases). This CDR3 has 15 amino acids. Looked up from germline, CDR1 is SGDLS and CDR2 is YYNGEE. Between the trimmed V and J ends, which lost 0 bases and 1 base, there was a span of 10 bases. CDR3 coding DNA: TGTGCCAGCAGCGTAGATCCGACAGATAACTATGGCTACACCTTC. Protein: CASSVDPTDNYGYTF.

This chain joins TRBV15 and TRBJ2-3, with D possibly matching TRBD2 (6 bases). Per the germline V gene, CDR1 is LNHNV and CDR2 is YYDKDF (reference sequence). Trimming cost V 0 bases and J 0 bases, with 16 bases left between them. The CDR3 contains 18 residues. CDR3 sequence: CATSRDLGGARSTDTQYF. As DNA, the CDR3 is TGTGCCACCAGCAGAGATCTAGGCGGGGCCCGTAGCACAGATACGCAGTATTTT. The variable domain in full, with the rest retrieved from reference TRBV15 and TRBJ2-3, is DAMVIQNPRYQVTQFGKPVTLSCSQTLNHNVMYWYQQKSSQAPKLLFHYYDKDFNNEADTPDNFQSRRPNTSFCFLDIRSPGLGDTAMYLCATSRDLGGARSTDTQYFGPGTRLTVL.

The rearrangement links TRBV14 to TRBJ1-4; D call uncertain. The CDR3 sequence is 15 residues long. The V end was cut by 2 bases, the J end by 8 bases, with 15 bases between. Germline CDR1 is SGHDN and CDR2 is FVKESK. CDR3 coding DNA: TGTGCCAGCAGCCAAACAGACCCGCTCAGAGAAAAACTGTTTTTT. Translation gives CASSQTDPLREKLFF.

The rearrangement uses TRBV6-1 and TRBJ2-3; perhaps TRBD1 as D (6 bases). V was clipped by 7 bases and J by 3 bases, with 17 bases between them. From germline, CDR1 is MNHNS and CDR2 SASEGT. This CDR3 spans 15 amino acids. The CDR3 DNA sequence: TGTGCCAGCATGTGGGCAGGGGTAAATACAGATACGCAGTATTTT. Protein: CASMWAGVNTDTQYF.

The chain has TRBV6-5 and TRBJ1-1; D is uncertain. The CDR3 sequence is 13 residues long. Germline V CDR1 and CDR2: MNHEY, SVGAGI. The V gene lost 5 bases and the J gene lost 5 bases, with 12 bases spanning the gap. The CDR3 here is CASSPRRETEAFF. The CDR3, as DNA: TGTGCCAGCAGTCCCCGAAGAGAGACTGAAGCTTTCTTT.

The chain recombines TRBV6-1 with TRBJ1-1, with D perhaps TRBD1 (6 bases). Trimming took 7 bases from V and 3 from J, leaving 9 bases between them. Germline V gene sequence: CDR1 MNHNS, CDR2 SASEGT. The CDR3 runs to 12 residues. This CDR3 reads CASKGGDTEAFF. In DNA, the CDR3 is TGTGCCAGCAAGGGGGGGGACACTGAAGCTTTCTTT.

The chain links TRBV2 to TRBJ1-1; 7 nucleotides line up with TRBD1. The CDR3 is 13 amino acids. Germline V gene lookup returns CDR1 SNHLY and CDR2 FYNNEI. J lost 4 bases, V lost 7 bases, and 6 bases had no gene match. The DNA for the CDR3 is TGTGCCAGCACTAACAGGGGTGGCACTGAAGCTTTCTTT. Translated: CASTNRGGTEAFF.

V is TRBV7-9 and J is TRBJ2-1; 7 bases match TRBD2. CDR3 length equals 15 residues. Unmatched junction bases numbered 8, after V lost 4 bases and J lost 5 bases. Germline V gives CDR1 SEHNR, CDR2 FQNEAQ (reference sequence). The CDR3 protein is CASSSRTSLNNEQFF. In nucleotides, the CDR3 is TGTGCCAGCAGCTCCCGGACTAGTTTGAACAATGAGCAGTTCTTC.